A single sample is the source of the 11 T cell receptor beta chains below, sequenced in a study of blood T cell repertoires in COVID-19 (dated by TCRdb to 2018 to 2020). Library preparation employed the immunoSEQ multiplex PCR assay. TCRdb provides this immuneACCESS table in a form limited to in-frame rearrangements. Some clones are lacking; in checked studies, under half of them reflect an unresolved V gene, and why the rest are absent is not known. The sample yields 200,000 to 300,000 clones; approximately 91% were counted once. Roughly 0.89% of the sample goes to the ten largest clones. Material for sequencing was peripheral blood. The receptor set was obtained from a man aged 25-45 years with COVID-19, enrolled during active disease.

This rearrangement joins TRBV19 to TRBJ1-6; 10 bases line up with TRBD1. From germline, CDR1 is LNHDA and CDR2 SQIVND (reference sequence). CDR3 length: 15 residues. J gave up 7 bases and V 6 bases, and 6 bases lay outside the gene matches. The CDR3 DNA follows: TGTGCCAGTAGGGCGACAGGGGGCTGGAATTCACCCCTCCACTTT. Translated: CASRATGGWNSPLHF.

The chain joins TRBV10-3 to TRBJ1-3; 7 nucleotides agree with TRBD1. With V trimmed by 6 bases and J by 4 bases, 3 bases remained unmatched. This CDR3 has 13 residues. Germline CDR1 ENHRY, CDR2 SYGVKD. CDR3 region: CAISGTAGNTIYF. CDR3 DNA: TGTGCCATCAGCGGGACAGCCGGAAACACCATATATTTT.

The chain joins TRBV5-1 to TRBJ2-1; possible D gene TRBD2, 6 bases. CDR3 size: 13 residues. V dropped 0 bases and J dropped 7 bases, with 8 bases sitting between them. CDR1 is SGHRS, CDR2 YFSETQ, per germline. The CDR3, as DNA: TGCGCCAGCAGCTTGGAACTAGCTAATGAGCAGTTCTTC. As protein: CASSLELANEQFF.

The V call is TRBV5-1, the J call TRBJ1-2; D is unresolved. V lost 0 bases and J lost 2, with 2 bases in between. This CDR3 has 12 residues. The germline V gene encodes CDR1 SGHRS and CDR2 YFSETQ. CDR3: CASSLVNYGYTF. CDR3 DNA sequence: TGCGCCAGCAGCTTGGTAAACTATGGCTACACCTTC.

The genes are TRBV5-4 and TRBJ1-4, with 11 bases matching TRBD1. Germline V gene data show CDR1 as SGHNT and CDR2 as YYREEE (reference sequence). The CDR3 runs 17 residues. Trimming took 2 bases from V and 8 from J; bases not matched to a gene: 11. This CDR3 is CASSFGQGAYQGEKLFF. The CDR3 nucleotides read TGTGCCAGCAGCTTTGGACAGGGGGCATATCAAGGAGAAAAACTGTTTTTT. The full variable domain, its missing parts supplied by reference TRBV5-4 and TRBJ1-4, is ETGVTQSPTHLIKTRGQQVTLRCSSQSGHNTVSWYQQALGQGPQFIFQYYREEENGRGNFPPRFSGLQFPNYSSELNVNALELDDSALYLCASSFGQGAYQGEKLFFGSGTQLSVL.

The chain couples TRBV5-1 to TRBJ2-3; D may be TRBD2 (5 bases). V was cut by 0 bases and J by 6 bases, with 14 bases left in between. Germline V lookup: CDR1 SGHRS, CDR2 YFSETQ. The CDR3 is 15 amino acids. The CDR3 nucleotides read TGCGCCAGCAGCTTGGAGCAGATGACGGGGGATACGCAGTATTTT. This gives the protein CASSLEQMTGDTQYF. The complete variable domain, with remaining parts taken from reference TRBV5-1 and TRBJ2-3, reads KAGVTQTPRYLIKTRGQQVTLSCSPISGHRSVSWYQQTPGQGLQFLFEYFSETQRNKGNFPGRFSGRQFSNSRSEMNVSTLELGDSALYLCASSLEQMTGDTQYFGPGTRLTVL.

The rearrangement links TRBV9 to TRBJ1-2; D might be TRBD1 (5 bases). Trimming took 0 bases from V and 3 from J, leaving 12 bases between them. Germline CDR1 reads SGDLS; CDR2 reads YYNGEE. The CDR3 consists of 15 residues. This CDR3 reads CASSVGSGGHYGYTF. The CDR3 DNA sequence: TGTGCCAGCAGCGTAGGATCCGGGGGACACTATGGCTACACCTTC. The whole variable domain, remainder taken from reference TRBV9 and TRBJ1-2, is DSGVTQTPKHLITATGQRVTLRCSPRSGDLSVYWYQQSLDQGLQFLIQYYNGEERAKGNILERFSAQQFPDLHSELNLSSLELGDSALYFCASSVGSGGHYGYTFGSGTRLTVV.

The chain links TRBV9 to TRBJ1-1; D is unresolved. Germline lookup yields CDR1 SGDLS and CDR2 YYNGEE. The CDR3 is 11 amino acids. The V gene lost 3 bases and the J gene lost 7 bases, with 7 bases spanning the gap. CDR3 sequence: CASSGLGEAFF. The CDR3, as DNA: TGTGCCAGCAGCGGACTGGGTGAAGCTTTCTTT. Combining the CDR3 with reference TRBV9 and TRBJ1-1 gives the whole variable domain DSGVTQTPKHLITATGQRVTLRCSPRSGDLSVYWYQQSLDQGLQFLIQYYNGEERAKGNILERFSAQQFPDLHSELNLSSLELGDSALYFCASSGLGEAFFGQGTRLTVV.

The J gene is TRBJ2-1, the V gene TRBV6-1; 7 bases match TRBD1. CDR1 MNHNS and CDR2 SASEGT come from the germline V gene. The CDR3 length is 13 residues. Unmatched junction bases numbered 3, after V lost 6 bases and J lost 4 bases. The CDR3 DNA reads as TGTGCCAGCAGAAGACAGGGATACAATGAGCAGTTCTTC. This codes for CASRRQGYNEQFF.

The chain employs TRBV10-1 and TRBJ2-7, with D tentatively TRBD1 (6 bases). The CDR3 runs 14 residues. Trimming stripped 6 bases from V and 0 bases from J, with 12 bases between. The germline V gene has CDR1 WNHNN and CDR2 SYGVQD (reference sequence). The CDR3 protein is CASSPTGFSYEQYF. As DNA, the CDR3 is TGCGCCAGCAGCCCTACAGGGTTCTCCTACGAGCAGTACTTC.

As DNA, the CDR3 is TGTGCCAGTAGGACTAGCGGGGGGGCGGCCGGGGAGCTGTTTTTT. It codes for CASRTSGGAAGELFF. The chain employs TRBV19 and TRBJ2-2; 14 bases are shared with TRBD2. Per the germline V gene, CDR1 is LNHDA and CDR2 is SQIVND (reference sequence). The length of the CDR3 is 15 residues. V trimming: 6 bases; J trimming: 6 bases; junction bases outside the gene matches: 3.